This entry lists 32 T cell receptor beta chains sequenced from one sample in a study of T cells in Graves' hyperthyroidism and ophthalmopathy. Researchers amplified the TCR beta CDR3 regions from RNA transcripts. A first-round RT-PCR of the TCR CDR3 used the HTBI primer set. TCRdb redid the calling of the multiplex PCR reads with MiXCR, one entry per CDR3 protein. Here the sample spans fewer than 500,000 distinct CDR3 sequences, roughly 12% being singletons. The sequenced material came from blood. The receptors shown here come from a young man with Graves' hyperthyroidism that later progressed to Graves' ophthalmopathy.

This clonotype was found many times. The V and J genes are TRBV12-3 or TRBV12-4 and TRBJ1-1; TRBD1 matches 9 bases. Trimming cost V 4 bases and J 4 bases; bases outside gene matches: 4. The CDR3 loop spans 14 amino acids. The CDR3 loop reads CASSSGQGITEAFF. The DNA for the CDR3 is TGTGCCAGCAGTTCCGGACAGGGGATCACTGAAGCTTTCTTT.

This clonotype has a count of ten or more. V usage is TRBV3-1 and J usage is TRBJ1-6; 7 bases fit TRBD1. In germline, CDR1 is LGHDT, CDR2 YNNKEL (reference sequence). V trimming: 3 bases; J trimming: 5 bases; junction bases outside the gene matches: 7. The length of the CDR3 is 16 residues. CDR3 nucleotides: TGTGCCAGCAGCCATTACGGGACAGCAAATAATTCACCCCTCCACTTT. Translation gives CASSHYGTANNSPLHF.

This clonotype was counted ten times or more. This rearrangement joins TRBV20-1 to TRBJ2-1; 13 positions agree with TRBD2. Per the germline V gene, CDR1 is DFQATT and CDR2 is SNEGSKA (reference sequence). J gave up 6 bases and V 5 bases, and 4 bases lay outside the gene matches. The CDR3 contains 14 residues. CDR3 sequence reads: CSASLAGGPNEQFF. CDR3 DNA: TGCAGTGCTTCACTAGCGGGGGGGCCCAATGAGCAGTTCTTC.

In its sample, this clonotype was seen many times. V is TRBV28 and J is TRBJ2-2, with D perhaps TRBD1 (5 bases). CDR3 size: 15 residues. The germline V gene encodes CDR1 MDHEN and CDR2 SYDVKM. Deletions cut 6 bases from V and 6 bases from J, with 17 bases between. The CDR3 region is CASRHGQHFPGELFF. The CDR3 DNA is TGTGCCAGCAGGCATGGACAACACTTCCCCGGGGAGCTGTTTTTT.

This chain joins TRBV6-4 and TRBJ1-3; weak D call: TRBD1 (5 bases). CDR1 is MRHNA, CDR2 SNTAGT, per germline. The CDR3 has 15 residues. Trimming stripped 0 bases from V and 3 bases from J, with 9 bases between. The CDR3: CASSDSGRDGNTIYF. In DNA, the CDR3 is TGTGCCAGCAGTGACTCAGGCAGGGATGGAAACACCATATATTTT.

In its sample, this clonotype was seen many times. The chain recombines TRBV7-9 with TRBJ2-6; 7 positions agree with TRBD1. The CDR3 is 15 residues long. Per the germline V gene, CDR1 is SEHNR and CDR2 is FQNEAQ (reference sequence). Trimming at V came to 5 bases and at J to 2 bases, leaving 3 bases not matched to a gene. CDR3 region: CASSDDRAGANVLTF. In DNA form, the CDR3 reads TGTGCCAGCAGCGACGACAGGGCTGGGGCCAACGTCCTGACTTTC.

This clonotype was picked up a small number of times. This rearrangement joins TRBV28 to TRBJ1-2, with D hard to call. Trimming removed 5 bases from V and 4 bases from J, with 20 bases in between. There are 16 residues in the CDR3. CDR1 MDHEN and CDR2 SYDVKM come from the germline V gene. For the CDR3, the DNA is TGTGCCAGCAGTCCTTCCTCCGGGCAAGAGGGCTATGGCTACACCTTC. As protein: CASSPSSGQEGYGYTF.

This clonotype was detected a few times. V is TRBV24-1 and J is TRBJ2-7; 7 bases are shared with TRBD1. This CDR3 has 13 residues. Trimming removed 0 bases from V and 6 bases from J; junction bases left unmatched: 1. Germline V gives CDR1 KGHDR, CDR2 SFDVKD. CDR3 nucleotide sequence: TGTGCCACCAGTGATTTGCACAGGGGCGAGCAGTACTTC. It translates to CATSDLHRGEQYF.

Many counts were recorded for this clonotype. This chain links TRBV2 with TRBJ1-1; no firm D call. CDR3 length: 12 amino acids. Trimming took off 6 bases at V and 2 bases at J, with 7 bases between the two ends. Germline V gene data show CDR1 as SNHLY and CDR2 as FYNNEI. This CDR3 is CASRPSNTEAFF. The CDR3 coding sequence is TGTGCCAGCAGGCCTTCTAACACTGAAGCTTTCTTT.

This clonotype turned up a few times. The chain combines TRBV5-1 with TRBJ2-2; 9 bases are a match to TRBD2. V dropped 4 bases and J dropped 6; count of bases not matched to a gene: 13. CDR1 and CDR2 (germline): SGHRS, YFSETQ. The CDR3 is made up of 17 amino acids. DNA of the CDR3: TGCGCCAGCAGCAACTCCCTCGCGGGGGGGCCACCCGGGGAGCTGTTTTTT. Its protein is CASSNSLAGGPPGELFF.

This clonotype was counted at least ten times. The chain recombines TRBV7-9 with TRBJ1-2; 7 positions agree with TRBD1. J lost 4 bases, V lost 4 bases, and 9 bases had no gene match. CDR3 length: 15 residues. The germline V gene has CDR1 SEHNR and CDR2 FQNEAQ (reference sequence). The CDR3: CASSSTGERGYGYTF. CDR3 coding DNA: TGTGCCAGCAGCTCTACAGGGGAGCGGGGCTATGGCTACACCTTC. Based on the CDR3 plus reference TRBV7-9 and TRBJ1-2, the full variable domain is DTGVSQNPRHKITKRGQNVTFRCDPISEHNRLYWYRQTLGQGPEFLTYFQNEAQLEKSRLLSDRFSAERPKGSFSTLEIQRTEQGDSAMYLCASSSTGERGYGYTFGSGTRLTVV.

In this sample, this clonotype turned up many times. The gene calls are TRBV28 and TRBJ2-5, with 7 positions matching TRBD2. This CDR3 has 14 residues. The V segment lost 2 bases and the J segment 5 bases; nucleotides outside the gene matches: 5. Germline CDR1 MDHEN, CDR2 SYDVKM. The CDR3 loop reads CASSLPGGSETQYF. Written as DNA, the CDR3 is TGTGCCAGCAGTTTACCGGGGGGTTCGGAGACCCAGTACTTC. The full variable domain, its missing parts supplied by reference TRBV28 and TRBJ2-5, is DVKVTQSSRYLVKRTGEKVFLECVQDMDHENMFWYRQDPGLGLRLIYFSYDVKMKEKGDIPEGYSVSREKKERFSLILESASTNQTSMYLCASSLPGGSETQYFGPGTRLLVL.

At least ten counts were recorded for this clonotype. The V call is TRBV11-1, the J call TRBJ1-1; D not certain. The CDR3 is 13 amino acids. V lost 5 bases and J 3 bases, leaving 10 bases between the germline ends. Germline assignment: CDR1 SGHAT and CDR2 FQDESV (reference sequence). The CDR3 DNA sequence: TGTGCCAGCAGCCCGGACCCGGACACTGAAGCTTTCTTT. It translates to CASSPDPDTEAFF.

V usage is TRBV20-1 and J usage is TRBJ2-1, with 11 bases matching TRBD2. The CDR3 extends over 15 amino acids. CDR1 is DFQATT, CDR2 SNEGSKA, per germline (reference sequence). V gave up 1 base and J gave up 7 bases; unmatched junction bases: 6. The CDR3: CSARAGSGGENEQFF. The CDR3 DNA reads TGCAGTGCTAGAGCAGGTAGCGGGGGGGAAAATGAGCAGTTCTTC.

This clonotype has a handful of counts. The chain has TRBV6-5 and TRBJ2-3; D unresolved. Trimming removed 0 bases at V and 6 bases at J, with 16 bases between. Germline V gene data show CDR1 as MNHEY and CDR2 as SVGAGI. The CDR3 is made up of 16 amino acids. The CDR3 nucleotides are TGTGCCAGCAGTTACTCGCTGGGCACCTTATTGGATACGCAGTATTTT. This sequence encodes CASSYSLGTLLDTQYF.

This clonotype was detected many times. The rearrangement links TRBV7-9 to TRBJ1-1; tentative D call: TRBD1 (5 bases). Germline V gives CDR1 SEHNR, CDR2 FQNEAQ (reference sequence). V was shortened by 6 bases and J by 3 bases, with 8 bases between the two germline ends. The CDR3 has 12 residues. CDR3 DNA sequence: TGTGCCAGCAGGATGGGGGACACTGAAGCTTTCTTT. This sequence encodes CASRMGDTEAFF.

Many counts were recorded for this clonotype. The CDR3 reads CAWTDRGLGYEQYF. CDR3 nucleotides: TGTGCCTGGACGGACAGGGGGCTAGGGTACGAGCAGTACTTC. The chain couples TRBV30 to TRBJ2-7; 11 nucleotides line up with TRBD1. The CDR3 runs to 14 residues. V shed 4 bases, J shed 4 bases, and the junction held 6 bases outside the gene matches. The germline V gene has CDR1 GTSNPN and CDR2 SVGIG (reference sequence).

This chain uses TRBV10-3 with TRBJ1-4, with D maybe TRBD1 (5 bases). Germline loops: CDR1 ENHRY, CDR2 SYGVKD. Trimming shortened V by 1 base and J by 0 bases, and 9 bases separated the two germline ends. The CDR3 loop spans 16 amino acids. CDR3 in amino acids: CAISEFRDATNEKLFF. The DNA of the CDR3 is TGTGCCATCAGTGAGTTCAGGGATGCAACTAATGAAAAACTGTTTTTT.

This clonotype was observed a handful of times. The chain has TRBV10-1 and TRBJ1-2; the match to TRBD1 covers 12 bases. Trimming at V came to 2 bases and at J to 8 bases, leaving 6 bases not matched to a gene. Germline V gene lookup returns CDR1 WNHNN and CDR2 SYGVQD (reference sequence). CDR3 length equals 15 residues. This CDR3 reads CASSEKGTGGDGYTF. The CDR3 coding sequence is TGCGCCAGCAGTGAGAAGGGGACAGGGGGCGACGGCTACACCTTC.

The chain combines TRBV3-1 with TRBJ2-3, with 8 positions matching TRBD2. Germline V gene data show CDR1 as LGHDT and CDR2 as YNNKEL (reference sequence). CDR3 length equals 17 residues. Trimming took 1 base from V and 6 from J; bases not matched to a gene: 12. This CDR3 reads CASSQGLAGLSDDTQYF. For the CDR3, the DNA is TGTGCCAGCAGCCAAGGGCTAGCGGGCCTTTCAGACGATACGCAGTATTTT.

This clonotype was recorded a few times. One junction end does not reproduce the germline sequence, and a read error may be involved. As DNA, the CDR3 is TGTGCCAGCTCAGTAAGGGCGCACTCTGGAAGCACCATATATTTT. Its translation: CASSVRAHSGSTIYF. V gene TRBV11-3 combines with J gene TRBJ1-3; no firm D call. The CDR3 covers 15 residues. CDR1 and CDR2 from the germline V gene are SGHNT and YENEEA. The full variable domain, its missing parts supplied by reference TRBV11-3 and TRBJ1-3, is EAGVVQSPRYKIIEKKQPVAFWCNPISGHNTLYWYLQNLGQGPELLIRYENEEAVDDSQLPKDRFSAERLKGVDSTLKIQPAELGDSAVYLCASSVRAHSGSTIYFGEGSWLTVV.

This clonotype has ten or more counts. The chain couples TRBV28 to TRBJ1-2; D is perhaps TRBD1 (5 bases). The germline V gene has CDR1 MDHEN and CDR2 SYDVKM. The CDR3 length is 13 residues. Trimming stripped 5 bases from V and 5 bases from J, with 12 bases between. CDR3 nucleotide sequence: TGTGCCAGCAGTCTAACGACAGATTATGGCTACACCTTC. Protein: CASSLTTDYGYTF.

This clonotype showed up many times. J is TRBJ2-2 and V is TRBV27; 7 bases map to TRBD1. The CDR3 has 15 amino acids. Germline assignment: CDR1 MNHEY and CDR2 SMNVEV (reference sequence). V was pared by 5 bases and J by 4 bases, with 7 bases of the junction left unmatched. The CDR3 DNA follows: TGTGCCAGCAGTCCACGGGACAGACGCACCGGGGAGCTGTTTTTT. It yields the protein CASSPRDRRTGELFF.

In this sample, this clonotype turned up many times. The chain employs TRBV7-8 and TRBJ2-7, with D tentatively TRBD2 (6 bases). CDR1 SGHVS and CDR2 FQNEAQ come from the germline V gene. The CDR3 has 16 residues. With 5 bases removed from V and 0 bases from J, the gap between germline ends came to 17 bases. CDR3 DNA sequence: TGTGCCAGCAGCCTCCCCGAGAGGCGGGGCTCCTACGAGCAGTACTTC. It is translated as CASSLPERRGSYEQYF. Complete variable domain (other parts from reference TRBV7-8 and TRBJ2-7): GAGVSQSPRYKVAKRGQDVALRCDPISGHVSLFWYQQALGQGPEFLTYFQNEAQLDKSGLPSDRFFAERPEGSVSTLKIQRTQQEDSAVYLCASSLPERRGSYEQYFGPGTRLTVT.

This clonotype was observed a few times. This chain uses TRBV7-9 with TRBJ2-2, with TRBD2 as a possible D gene (7 bases). V was trimmed by 8 bases and J by 5 bases, leaving 18 bases between them. Germline V lookup: CDR1 SEHNR, CDR2 FQNEAQ (reference sequence). The CDR3 runs to 15 residues. CDR3 in amino acids: CASRLNGGRTGELFF. CDR3 bases: TGTGCCAGCCGGTTGAACGGGGGGCGTACCGGGGAGCTGTTTTTT. The variable domain in full, with the rest retrieved from reference TRBV7-9 and TRBJ2-2, is DTGVSQNPRHKITKRGQNVTFRCDPISEHNRLYWYRQTLGQGPEFLTYFQNEAQLEKSRLLSDRFSAERPKGSFSTLEIQRTEQGDSAMYLCASRLNGGRTGELFFGEGSRLTVL.

At least ten counts were recorded for this clonotype. The gene calls are TRBV7-2 and TRBJ2-3, with D uncertain. The germline V and J ends were trimmed by 5 bases and 4 bases, with 10 bases remaining between them. The CDR3 has 13 amino acids. The germline V gene has CDR1 SGHTA and CDR2 FQGNSA. The CDR3 sequence is CASSQDRADTQYF. Here the CDR3 DNA reads TGTGCCAGCAGCCAAGACCGGGCAGATACGCAGTATTTT.

This clonotype was seen more than once but under ten times. The genes are TRBV6-1 and TRBJ2-3, with 7 bases identical to TRBD1. Germline CDR1 is MNHNS and CDR2 is SASEGT. The CDR3 contains 14 residues. J lost 5 bases, V lost 3 bases, and 5 bases had no gene match. The CDR3, as DNA: TGTGCCAGCAGTGATACAGGGGTTGGAGATACGCAGTATTTT. This sequence encodes CASSDTGVGDTQYF.

This clonotype was seen only a few times. The chain joins TRBV5-1 to TRBJ1-1; TRBD1 agrees at 11 bases. Trimming took 4 bases from V and 6 from J; bases not matched to a gene: 11. This CDR3 has 16 residues. From germline, CDR1 is SGHRS and CDR2 YFSETQ. CDR3 sequence: CASSGGDRGGSAEAFF. The DNA of the CDR3 is TGCGCCAGCAGCGGGGGGGACAGGGGGGGAAGTGCTGAAGCTTTCTTT.

This clonotype was seen a handful of times. V is TRBV7-3 and J is TRBJ2-3; 8 bases agree with TRBD2. The germline gives CDR1 SGHTA, CDR2 FQGTGA. V was clipped by 0 bases and J by 4 bases; unmatched bases: 6. The CDR3 runs to 16 residues. CDR3 bases: TGTGCCAGCAGCTTAACTGGGACTAGTTCTGCAGATACGCAGTATTTT. Translating gives CASSLTGTSSADTQYF. Drawing the rest from reference TRBV7-3 and TRBJ2-3, the complete variable domain is GAGVSQTPSNKVTEKGKYVELRCDPISGHTALYWYRQSLGQGPEFLIYFQGTGAADDSGLPNDRFFAVRPEGSVSTLKIQRTERGDSAVYLCASSLTGTSSADTQYFGPGTRLTVL.

The chain joins TRBV7-9 to TRBJ2-1, with 16 bases lining up with TRBD2. CDR1 and CDR2 (germline): SEHNR, FQNEAQ (reference sequence). V dropped 2 bases and J dropped 8; count of bases not matched to a gene: 12. The CDR3 length is 19 residues. This CDR3 is CASSLSFKGLAGGPDEQFF. In DNA, the CDR3 is TGTGCCAGCAGCTTAAGTTTCAAGGGACTAGCGGGGGGGCCGGATGAGCAGTTCTTC.

This clonotype was observed at least ten times. The chain combines TRBV3-1 with TRBJ2-5; possibly TRBD2 for D (6 bases). There are 14 residues in the CDR3. Trimming took off 4 bases at V and 3 bases at J, with 12 bases between the two ends. Germline CDR1 reads LGHDT; CDR2 reads YNNKEL (reference sequence). The CDR3, as DNA: TGTGCCAGCAGCCTGGGACTCTCGGAAGAGACCCAGTACTTC. It codes for CASSLGLSEETQYF.

This clonotype was seen at least ten times. The chain employs TRBV4-2 and TRBJ1-2, with 9 nucleotides matching TRBD1. CDR3 length equals 15 residues. Per the germline V gene, CDR1 is LGHNA and CDR2 is YNFKEQ. J was trimmed by 5 bases and V by 3 bases; bases with no gene match: 7. The CDR3 reads CASSHAKDRGYGYTF. In nucleotides, the CDR3 is TGTGCCAGCAGCCATGCGAAGGACAGGGGTTATGGCTACACCTTC.